Each of the 28 T cell receptor beta chains below was sequenced from the same sample in a study of T-cell memory formation after mild COVID-19. A single record per CDR3 protein comes from TCRdb applying MiXCR to the 5' RACE reads. The sample consists of 55,000 to 75,000 distinct CDR3 sequences, approximately 30% of them appearing once. The sequenced material came from PBMCs or a T cell subset sorted from them (not recorded which). These receptors came from a man between 18 and 29 years old who had mild COVID-19 (a few samples of this study predate the infection). Cell type and time point are not known.

The rearrangement links TRBV5-5 to TRBJ2-7, with D maybe TRBD1 (5 bases). Germline-derived CDR1 and CDR2 are SGHKS and YYEKEE (reference sequence). CDR3 length: 13 amino acids. Trimming left V 4 bases short and J 2 bases short, with 10 bases between. The CDR3 sequence: CASSVRVAYEQYF. For the CDR3, the DNA is TGTGCCAGCAGCGTCAGGGTAGCCTACGAGCAGTACTTC.

A few counts support this clonotype. The rearrangement links TRBV19 to TRBJ2-1, with D perhaps matching TRBD1 (6 bases). This CDR3 is 15 amino acids long. Trimming took off 5 bases at V and 3 bases at J, with 14 bases between the two ends. Germline CDR1 reads LNHDA; CDR2 reads SQIVND (reference sequence). The CDR3 here is CASSATSGDYNEQFF. The CDR3 bases are TGTGCCAGTAGTGCCACATCAGGGGACTACAATGAGCAGTTCTTC.

This chain connects TRBV6-5 to TRBJ1-1; D not certain. This CDR3 spans 16 amino acids. The ends were cut back, 5 bases at V and 2 bases at J, with 18 bases in the middle. Germline CDR1 is MNHEY and CDR2 is SVGAGI. This CDR3 reads CASSHLMPVPNTEAFF. In DNA form, the CDR3 reads TGTGCCAGCAGTCACCTAATGCCAGTCCCAAACACTGAAGCTTTCTTT.

The chain's CDR3 is CASSGLAGRETQYF. CDR3 nucleotides: TGTGCCAGCAGTGGACTAGCGGGGCGAGAGACCCAGTACTTC. The chain recombines TRBV12-3 or TRBV12-4 with TRBJ2-5; 12 nucleotides match TRBD2. The length of the CDR3 is 14 residues. The ends lost 5 bases at V and 4 bases at J; junction bases unmatched: 2.

V gene TRBV7-9 combines with J gene TRBJ1-4, with 8 nucleotides matching TRBD1. Trimming at V came to 5 bases and at J to 10 bases, leaving 18 bases not matched to a gene. The CDR3 has 17 amino acids. Germline V gene sequence: CDR1 SEHNR, CDR2 FQNEAQ (reference sequence). The CDR3 DNA sequence: TGTGCCAGCAGCGGCGAGCGGACAGGGCAGGGCCGGGGAAAACTGTTTTTT. It encodes CASSGERTGQGRGKLFF.

V is TRBV6-2 or TRBV6-3 and J is TRBJ2-5, with 12 positions matching TRBD2. The V gene end was trimmed by 6 bases and the J gene end by 2 bases; junction bases not matched to a gene: 10. Germline loops: CDR1 MNHEY, CDR2 SVGEGT. The CDR3 length is 17 residues. The CDR3 DNA follows: TGTGCCAGCAGGGAACTAGCGGGGGGCGGATTTCAAGAGACCCAGTACTTC. Residues: CASRELAGGGFQETQYF.

V is TRBV5-4 and J is TRBJ2-1, with no clear D. The germline gives CDR1 SGHNT, CDR2 YYREEE (reference sequence). CDR3 size: 13 residues. Trimming cost V 4 bases and J 7 bases, with 12 bases left between them. The CDR3 DNA follows: TGTGCCAGCAGCCCGTGGCCGAGGAATGAGCAGTTCTTC. It translates to CASSPWPRNEQFF.

The chain joins TRBV4-3 to TRBJ2-3; D is unresolved. V lost 0 bases to trimming and J lost 2 bases, with 15 bases between them. This CDR3 comprises 17 residues. CDR1 and CDR2 from the germline V gene are LGHNA and YSLEER. CDR3 residues: CASSQDQERTYTDTQYF. CDR3 coding DNA: TGCGCCAGCAGCCAAGATCAGGAGAGAACCTACACAGATACGCAGTATTTT.

J is TRBJ2-1 and V is TRBV4-3, with D uncertain. The ends were cut back, 1 base at V and 2 bases at J, with 3 bases in the middle. CDR3 size: 13 residues. CDR1 is LGHNA, CDR2 YSLEER, per germline. CDR3 region: CASSQVTYNEQFF. DNA for the CDR3: TGCGCCAGCAGCCAAGTAACCTACAATGAGCAGTTCTTC.

The chain couples TRBV7-9 to TRBJ2-1; 7 bases map to TRBD2. CDR1 is SEHNR, CDR2 FQNEAQ, per germline (reference sequence). V gave up 5 bases and J gave up 5 bases; unmatched junction bases: 9. The CDR3 extends over 15 amino acids. The CDR3 reads CASSTRSGVDNEQFF. Written as DNA, the CDR3 is TGTGCCAGCAGCACCCGAAGCGGGGTTGACAATGAGCAGTTCTTC.

The rearrangement joins TRBV18 to TRBJ2-1; TRBD2 aligns across 8 bases. The length of the CDR3 is 16 residues. J gave up 2 bases and V 3 bases, and 6 bases lay outside the gene matches. The germline V gene has CDR1 KGHSH and CDR2 LQKENI. The CDR3 DNA is TGTGCCAGCTCACCCAGTAGCGGGGCCACCTACAATGAGCAGTTCTTC. Protein: CASSPSSGATYNEQFF. The whole variable domain, filled in from reference TRBV18 and TRBJ2-1, reads NAGVMQNPRHLVRRRGQEARLRCSPMKGHSHVYWYRQLPEEGLKFMVYLQKENIIDESGMPKERFSAEFPKEGPSILRIQQVVRGDSAAYFCASSPSSGATYNEQFFGPGTRLTVL.

V and J are TRBV13 and TRBJ1-6; maybe TRBD1 (6 bases). With 5 bases removed from V and 9 bases from J, the gap between germline ends came to 17 bases. Per germline, CDR1 PRHDT and CDR2 FYEKMQ (reference sequence). The CDR3 extends over 15 amino acids. In DNA form, the CDR3 reads TGTGCCAGCAGCCAGGGGTTTAACCCTGGTTCACCCCTCCACTTT. Its protein product is CASSQGFNPGSPLHF.

This chain uses TRBV11-2 with TRBJ2-5; D possibly matches TRBD1 or TRBD2 (6 bases each). The CDR3 is 14 residues long. The V end lost 1 base, the J end lost 4 bases, and 10 bases lay between the germline ends. Germline loops: CDR1 SGHAT, CDR2 FQNNGV. As DNA, the CDR3 is TGTGCCAGCAGCTTAGTACCGGGGGCAGAGACCCAGTACTTC. This encodes CASSLVPGAETQYF.

This clonotype was observed many times. The CDR3 coding sequence is TGTGCCAGCAGCCCCCCCGTTGGCGAGCAGTACTTC. Translation gives CASSPPVGEQYF. The J gene is TRBJ2-7, the V gene TRBV12-3 or TRBV12-4; no clear D gene. CDR3 length: 12 residues. Trimming pared 6 bases from V and 6 bases from J, leaving 12 bases between.

This clonotype has more than one count but fewer than ten. The chain is built from TRBV6-2 or TRBV6-3 and TRBJ2-7, with 7 bases lining up with TRBD2. Germline V gene sequence: CDR1 MNHEY, CDR2 SVGEGT. The CDR3 loop spans 13 amino acids. Losses at the gene ends were 2 bases for V and 2 bases for J; bases not matched to a gene: 0. The CDR3 is CASSYRGAYEQYF. CDR3 sequence (DNA): TGTGCCAGCAGTTACCGGGGGGCCTACGAGCAGTACTTC.

This clonotype was detected many times. This chain's CDR3 is CASMEQNTGELFF. CDR3 DNA sequence: TGCGCCAGCATGGAACAAAACACCGGGGAGCTGTTTTTT. The rearrangement links TRBV5-1 to TRBJ2-2; D gene uncertain. Germline CDR1 is SGHRS and CDR2 is YFSETQ. This CDR3 spans 13 amino acids. V lost 6 bases and J 2 bases, leaving 8 bases between the germline ends.

The chain uses TRBV12-3 or TRBV12-4 and TRBJ2-7, with D possibly TRBD1 on 6 matching bases. Trimming stripped 8 bases from V and 7 bases from J, with 15 bases between. This CDR3 region has 12 residues. The CDR3 DNA is TGTGCCAGCGGAAATACAGGGAGAGAGCAGTACGTC. Translation gives CASGNTGREQYV.

There are many counts of this clonotype. The chain carries TRBV10-2 and TRBJ2-1; 11 bases map to TRBD2. The V gene's germline CDR1 is WSHSY and CDR2 SAAADI. This CDR3 contains 14 residues. After removal of 5 bases from V and 9 bases from J, the junction contained 6 bases not matched to a gene. CDR3 region: CASSLSGGAGEQFF. The CDR3 DNA reads TGCGCCAGCAGTCTTAGCGGGGGGGCTGGTGAGCAGTTCTTC.

The gene calls are TRBV7-9 and TRBJ1-2; D not certain. The CDR3 covers 13 residues. From germline, CDR1 is SEHNR and CDR2 FQNEAQ (reference sequence). V gave up 5 bases and J gave up 4 bases, with 11 bases separating them. The CDR3 DNA sequence: TGTGCCAGCAGCCTCTCGGGCGGCTATGGCTACACCTTC. Protein product: CASSLSGGYGYTF.

This clonotype occurred a few times. This chain connects TRBV10-3 to TRBJ2-3; D is unclear. Looked up from germline, CDR1 is ENHRY and CDR2 is SYGVKD. V was clipped by 4 bases and J by 2 bases, with 7 bases between them. The CDR3 totals 13 residues. The CDR3 bases are TGTGCCATCAGTGGAACCTTCACAGATACGCAGTATTTT. It yields the protein CAISGTFTDTQYF.

The V call is TRBV29-1, the J call TRBJ2-6, with D hard to call. CDR1 and CDR2 (germline): SQVTM, ANQGSEA. V lost 2 bases and J 2 bases, leaving 19 bases between the germline ends. The CDR3 is 18 amino acids. The CDR3 DNA reads as TGCAGCGTTGAATCCCCTCTTCATCCGGCCCCTGGGGCCAACGTCCTGACTTTC. This translates into CSVESPLHPAPGANVLTF.

This clonotype has just a few counts. The V and J genes are TRBV7-9 and TRBJ2-2, with a possible D match to TRBD1 (6 bases). This CDR3 has 17 amino acids. With 2 bases removed from V and 4 bases from J, the gap between germline ends came to 17 bases. The germline V gene encodes CDR1 SEHNR and CDR2 FQNEAQ (reference sequence). CDR3 coding DNA: TGTGCCAGCAGCTTATTGAGGACAGTCGAGGCCACCGGGGAGCTGTTTTTT. Protein: CASSLLRTVEATGELFF. Looking up the rest from reference TRBV7-9 and TRBJ2-2 gives the full variable domain: DTGVSQNPRHKITKRGQNVTFRCDPISEHNRLYWYRQTLGQGPEFLTYFQNEAQLEKSRLLSDRFSAERPKGSFSTLEIQRTEQGDSAMYLCASSLLRTVEATGELFFGEGSRLTVL.

This clonotype showed up just a few times. The rearrangement joins TRBV20-1 to TRBJ2-3; tentatively, D is TRBD1 or TRBD2 (5 bases each). V lost 0 bases, J lost 6 bases, and 13 bases lay in between. This CDR3 spans 14 amino acids. Germline CDR1 is DFQATT and CDR2 is SNEGSKA (reference sequence). CDR3 sequence reads: CSARDSGRPDTQYF. DNA of the CDR3: TGCAGTGCTAGAGATTCGGGGCGCCCGGATACGCAGTATTTT.

The chain combines TRBV7-2 with TRBJ2-1; no clear D. The CDR3 is made up of 13 amino acids. Germline V gives CDR1 SGHTA, CDR2 FQGNSA. Deletions cut 5 bases from V and 11 bases from J, with 16 bases between. This CDR3 reads CASSPARQAKQFF. CDR3 sequence (DNA): TGTGCCAGCAGCCCCGCTAGGCAGGCAAAGCAGTTCTTC.

The gene calls are TRBV5-8 and TRBJ1-1; D possibly corresponds to TRBD1 (6 bases). V was trimmed by 6 bases and J by 3 bases, leaving 24 bases between them. CDR1 and CDR2 from the germline V gene are SGHTS and YDEGEE. There are 17 residues in the CDR3. CDR3 bases: TGTGCCAGCACCACCTCAGGGCAGGGGAGGGCGGACACTGAAGCTTTCTTT. Its translation: CASTTSGQGRADTEAFF.

The sample holds one count of this clonotype. The chain has TRBV7-3 and TRBJ1-1, with D perhaps matching TRBD1 (5 bases). V dropped 2 bases and J dropped 1 base, with 8 bases sitting between them. The germline V gene encodes CDR1 SGHTA and CDR2 FQGTGA. The CDR3 extends over 14 amino acids. CDR3: CASSLGGKNTEAFF. CDR3 nucleotides: TGTGCCAGCAGCTTAGGGGGGAAGAACACTGAAGCTTTCTTT. The whole variable domain, remainder taken from reference TRBV7-3 and TRBJ1-1, is GAGVSQTPSNKVTEKGKYVELRCDPISGHTALYWYRQSLGQGPEFLIYFQGTGAADDSGLPNDRFFAVRPEGSVSTLKIQRTERGDSAVYLCASSLGGKNTEAFFGQGTRLTVV.

The V gene is TRBV9, the J gene TRBJ1-5; D is unresolved. CDR3 size: 13 residues. Germline V gene lookup returns CDR1 SGDLS and CDR2 YYNGEE. V was clipped by 3 bases and J by 2 bases, with 6 bases between them. CDR3 residues: CASSEYGNQPQHF. CDR3 nucleotides: TGTGCCAGCAGCGAGTACGGCAATCAGCCCCAGCATTTT.

The gene calls are TRBV12-3 or TRBV12-4 and TRBJ2-3; D gene uncertain. This CDR3 spans 12 amino acids. V was pared by 5 bases and J by 3 bases, with 6 bases between. CDR3: CASSPVTDTQYF. Here the CDR3 DNA reads TGTGCCAGCAGTCCGGTAACAGATACGCAGTATTTT.